This T cell receptor (beta chain) was recorded in a study of T-cell reconstitution after alpha-beta-depleted transplantation in children. The CDR3 is 13 residues long. Per the germline V gene, CDR1 is SGDLS and CDR2 is YYNGEE. V was cut by 4 bases and J by 7 bases, with 15 bases left in between. Unique molecular identifiers were incorporated into the prepared TCRbeta library. TCRdb re-called the PCR reads through MiXCR, storing one row per CDR3 protein. The data show about 500,000 distinct CDR3 sequences, with 30% to 35% seen just once and 2% to 2.5% held by the top ten. The table lists this clonotype with a few counts.

The receptor was derived from a human donor who donated a stem cell graft to a child with aplastic anemia. This sequence joins TRBV9 and TRBJ2-7; weak D call: TRBD2 (6 bases). Sequenced material: PBMCs from the stem cell graft donor, taken from the stem cell graft. The CDR3 region has the DNA TGTGCCAGCAGCTCGGATCGGGGGAGGGAGCAGTACTTC. Translation gives CASSSDRGREQYF.